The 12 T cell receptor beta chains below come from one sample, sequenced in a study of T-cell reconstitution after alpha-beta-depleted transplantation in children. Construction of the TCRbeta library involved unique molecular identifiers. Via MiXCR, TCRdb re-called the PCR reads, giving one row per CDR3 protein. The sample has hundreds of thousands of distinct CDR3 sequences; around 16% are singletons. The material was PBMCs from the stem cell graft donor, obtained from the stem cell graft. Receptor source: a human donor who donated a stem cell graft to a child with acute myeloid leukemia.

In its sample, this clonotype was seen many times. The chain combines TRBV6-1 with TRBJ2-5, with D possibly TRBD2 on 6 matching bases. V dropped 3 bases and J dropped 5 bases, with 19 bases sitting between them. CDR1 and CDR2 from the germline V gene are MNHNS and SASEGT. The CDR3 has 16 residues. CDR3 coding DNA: TGTGCCAGCAGTGACCCTAGCGACCCCCTCCAGGAGACCCAGTACTTC. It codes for CASSDPSDPLQETQYF.

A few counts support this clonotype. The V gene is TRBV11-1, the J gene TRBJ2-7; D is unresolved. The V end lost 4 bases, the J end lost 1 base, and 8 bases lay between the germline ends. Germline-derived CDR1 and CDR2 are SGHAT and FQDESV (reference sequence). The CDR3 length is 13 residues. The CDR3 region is CASSSKGSYEQYF. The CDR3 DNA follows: TGTGCCAGCAGCTCCAAGGGTTCCTACGAGCAGTACTTC.

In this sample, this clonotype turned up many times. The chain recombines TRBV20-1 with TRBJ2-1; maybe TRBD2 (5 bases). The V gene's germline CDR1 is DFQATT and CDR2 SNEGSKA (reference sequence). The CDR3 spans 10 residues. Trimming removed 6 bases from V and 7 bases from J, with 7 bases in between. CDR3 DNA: TGCAGTGCCGAGCGGAATGAGCAGTTCTTC. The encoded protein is CSAERNEQFF.

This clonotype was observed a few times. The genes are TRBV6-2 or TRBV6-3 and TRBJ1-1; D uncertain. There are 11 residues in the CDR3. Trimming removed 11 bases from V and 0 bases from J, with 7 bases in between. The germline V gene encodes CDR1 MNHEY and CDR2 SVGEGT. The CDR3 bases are TGTGCCGCTGGGGTGAACACTGAAGCTTTCTTT. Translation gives CAAGVNTEAFF.

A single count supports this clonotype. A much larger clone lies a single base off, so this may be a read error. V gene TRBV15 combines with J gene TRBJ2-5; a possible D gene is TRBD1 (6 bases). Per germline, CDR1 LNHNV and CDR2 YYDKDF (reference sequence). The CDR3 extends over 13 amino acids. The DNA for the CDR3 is TGTGCCACCAGCGTACAGGGTGGAGAGACCCGGTACTTC. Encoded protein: CATSVQGGETRYF.

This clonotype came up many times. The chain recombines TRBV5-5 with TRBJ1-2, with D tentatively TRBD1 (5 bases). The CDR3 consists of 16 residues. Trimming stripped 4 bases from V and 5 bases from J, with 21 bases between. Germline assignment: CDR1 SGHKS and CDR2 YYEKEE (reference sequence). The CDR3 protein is CASSTGTFEGLYGYTF. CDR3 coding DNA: TGTGCCAGCAGCACCGGGACCTTTGAGGGACTTTATGGCTACACCTTC.

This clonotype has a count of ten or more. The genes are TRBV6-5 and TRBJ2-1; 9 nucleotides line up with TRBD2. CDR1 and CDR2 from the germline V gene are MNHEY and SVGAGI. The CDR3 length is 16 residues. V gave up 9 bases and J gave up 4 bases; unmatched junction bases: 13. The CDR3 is CASKSLAGTTYNEQFF. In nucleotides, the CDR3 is TGTGCCAGTAAGTCTCTAGCGGGGACAACATACAATGAGCAGTTCTTC.

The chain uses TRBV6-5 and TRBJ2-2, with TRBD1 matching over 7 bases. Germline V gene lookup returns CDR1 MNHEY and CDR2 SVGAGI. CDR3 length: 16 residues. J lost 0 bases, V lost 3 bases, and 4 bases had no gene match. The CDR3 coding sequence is TGTGCCAGCAGTTATGGGACAGTCGCGAACACCGGGGAGCTGTTTTTT. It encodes CASSYGTVANTGELFF.

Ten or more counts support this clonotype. In nucleotides, the CDR3 is TGTGCCAGCAGTTACTCTACAGGGGACCCCGGGGAGCTGTTTTTT. This translates into CASSYSTGDPGELFF. The chain uses TRBV6-5 and TRBJ2-2; 7 nucleotides agree with TRBD1. With V trimmed by 0 bases and J by 6 bases, 4 bases remained unmatched. CDR3 size: 15 residues. Per germline, CDR1 MNHEY and CDR2 SVGAGI.

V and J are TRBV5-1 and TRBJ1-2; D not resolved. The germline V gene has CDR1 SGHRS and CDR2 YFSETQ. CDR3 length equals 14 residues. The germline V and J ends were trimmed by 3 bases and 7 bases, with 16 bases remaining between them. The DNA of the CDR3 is TGCGCCAGCAGCTCGGCAGCCGTCAGCCCTGGCTACACCTTC. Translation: CASSSAAVSPGYTF. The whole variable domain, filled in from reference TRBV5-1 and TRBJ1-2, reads KAGVTQTPRYLIKTRGQQVTLSCSPISGHRSVSWYQQTPGQGLQFLFEYFSETQRNKGNFPGRFSGRQFSNSRSEMNVSTLELGDSALYLCASSSAAVSPGYTFGSGTRLTVV.

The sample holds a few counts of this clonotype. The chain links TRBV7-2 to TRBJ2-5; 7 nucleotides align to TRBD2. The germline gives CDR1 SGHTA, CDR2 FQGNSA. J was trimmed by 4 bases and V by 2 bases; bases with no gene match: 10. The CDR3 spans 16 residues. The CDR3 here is CASSLLWGGEGETQYF. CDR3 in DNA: TGTGCCAGCAGCTTACTCTGGGGAGGGGAGGGAGAGACCCAGTACTTC.

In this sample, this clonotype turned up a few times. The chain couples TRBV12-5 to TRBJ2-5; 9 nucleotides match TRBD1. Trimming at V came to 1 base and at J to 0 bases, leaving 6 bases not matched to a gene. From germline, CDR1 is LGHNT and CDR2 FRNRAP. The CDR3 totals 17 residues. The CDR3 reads CASGLAPGQGDQETQYF. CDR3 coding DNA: TGTGCTAGTGGTTTGGCCCCGGGACAGGGAGACCAAGAGACCCAGTACTTC.